These 5 T cell receptor beta chains came from one sample sequenced in a study of blood T cell repertoires in COVID-19. The repertoire was sequenced with immunoSEQ multiplex PCR; TCRdb's copy has only in-frame clones and lacks some. Among around 280,000 clones listed, around 85% were seen once. The sample taken for sequencing was peripheral blood. These receptors were collected from a woman in her twenties or thirties who had recovered from COVID-19.

This clone was seen a single time. The V and J genes are TRBV27 and TRBJ2-1; 9 bases are a match to TRBD1. Unmatched junction bases numbered 6, after V lost 6 bases and J lost 6 bases. The CDR3 runs to 14 residues. The germline CDR1 and CDR2 sequences are MNHEY and SMNVEV (reference sequence). This chain's CDR3 is CASRGQGAGNEQFF. CDR3 sequence (DNA): TGTGCCAGCAGGGGACAGGGCGCCGGCAATGAGCAGTTCTTC.

The chain joins TRBV5-4 to TRBJ2-2, with D possibly being TRBD2 (6 bases). Looked up from germline, CDR1 is SGHNT and CDR2 is YYREEE (reference sequence). This CDR3 has 15 amino acids. V lost 1 base and J lost 6, with 13 bases in between. Written as DNA, the CDR3 is TGTGCCAGCAGCTTGTTGTTCGGGGAGGCCGGGGAGCTGTTTTTT. It yields the protein CASSLLFGEAGELFF.

The J gene is TRBJ2-6, the V gene TRBV5-4, with 12 bases identical to TRBD1. Germline loops: CDR1 SGHNT, CDR2 YYREEE (reference sequence). The CDR3 runs to 17 residues. The ends lost 0 bases at V and 6 bases at J; junction bases unmatched: 4. The CDR3 sequence is CASSLVGQGATANVLTF. The CDR3 nucleotides are TGTGCCAGCAGCTTGGTGGGACAGGGGGCTACGGCCAACGTCCTGACTTTC.

This chain uses TRBV6-5 with TRBJ2-2; 13 nucleotides line up with TRBD2. This CDR3 has 15 residues. V gave up 6 bases and J gave up 10 bases; unmatched junction bases: 8. Germline V gene data show CDR1 as MNHEY and CDR2 as SVGAGI. The CDR3 bases are TGTGCCAGCAGCACGGGACTAGCGGGAATAGAGGAGCTGTTTTTT. Its translation is CASSTGLAGIEELFF.

The CDR3 DNA follows: TGTGCCAGCACCCTAGGGACTGGGAGCGGGGCCAACGTCCTGACTTTC. Its protein product is CASTLGTGSGANVLTF. The chain uses TRBV27 and TRBJ2-6; TRBD2 is a possible D gene (6 bases). The CDR3 is 16 residues long. From germline, CDR1 is MNHEY and CDR2 SMNVEV (reference sequence). V was clipped by 7 bases and J by 4 bases, with 17 bases between them. Full variable domain (outside the CDR3, taken from reference TRBV27 and TRBJ2-6): EAQVTQNPRYLITVTGKKLTVTCSQNMNHEYMSWYRQDPGLGLRQIYYSMNVEVTDKGDVPEGYKVSRKEKRNFPLILESPSPNQTSLYFCASTLGTGSGANVLTFGAGSRLTVL.